Listed below are T cell receptor beta chains from one sample, sequenced in a study of blood T cells in healthy people across ages. Each CDR3 protein is one row after TCRdb ran MiXCR on the 5' RACE reads. The table includes nearly 800,000 distinct CDR3 sequences, approximately 25% detected once. These data were also filed under a second study, of T cells of mothers and their children.

The sequenced sample was blood. These receptors originate from a boy younger than 18 in good health. CDR3s include the opening cysteine and the closing phenylalanine or tryptophan. The D gene is left open where the match is weak. Expanded clones get a size class; other rows say once, few or many, or leave the size out.

d_gene	v_gene	abundance	j_gene	CDR3aa	CDR3nt
TRBD1	TRBV27	NA	TRBJ1-5	CASSDSGGYSNQPQHF	TGTGCCAGCAGTGATTCAGGGGGCTATAGCAATCAGCCCCAGCATTTT
NA	TRBV4-3	few	TRBJ2-1	CASSQDRGSGAYNEQFF	TGCGCCAGCAGCCAAGATAGAGGATCGGGGGCCTACAATGAGCAGTTCTTC
TRBD2	TRBV2	NA	TRBJ2-3	CASSEDWLAGGTDTQYF	TGTGCCAGCAGTGAAGATTGGCTAGCGGGAGGCACAGATACGCAGTATTTT
NA	TRBV5-5	NA	TRBJ2-7	CASSAGPTYGEQYF	TGTGCCAGCAGCGCTGGACCGACGTATGGGGAGCAGTACTTC
NA	TRBV5-5	NA	TRBJ2-3	CASRLLVASTDTQYF	TGTGCCAGCAGGCTACTTGTTGCTAGCACAGATACGCAGTATTTT
NA	TRBV30	few	TRBJ1-6	CAWSVGGGRGSPLHF	TGTGCCTGGAGTGTAGGCGGGGGCCGGGGCTCACCCCTCCACTTT
NA	TRBV12-3/TRBV12-4	few	TRBJ2-5	CASRGGWSETQYF	TGTGCCAGCAGGGGGGGTTGGTCGGAGACCCAGTACTTC
NA	TRBV7-6	many	TRBJ2-7	CASSQQGPYEQYF	TGTGCCAGCAGCCAGCAGGGCCCCTACGAGCAGTACTTC
NA	TRBV5-1	NA	TRBJ1-2	CASSWTGAEGYTF	TGCGCCAGCAGCTGGACGGGGGCGGAGGGCTACACCTTC
TRBD2	TRBV20-1	few	TRBJ2-2	CSARNSGKNTGELFF	TGCAGTGCTAGAAATAGCGGGAAGAACACCGGGGAGCTGTTTTTT
NA	TRBV27	NA	TRBJ1-1	CASSPFDYMNTEAFF	TGTGCCAGCAGTCCTTTCGACTACATGAACACTGAAGCTTTCTTT
NA	TRBV3-1	NA	TRBJ2-6	CASSHLIAGANVLTF	TGTGCCAGCAGCCATCTAATCGCTGGGGCCAACGTCCTGACTTTC
TRBD1	TRBV7-3	NA	TRBJ2-3	CARSRTGGADTQYF	TGTGCCCGCAGCAGGACAGGGGGGGCAGATACGCAGTATTTT
NA	TRBV7-2	few	TRBJ2-7	CASSRSGFYEQYF	TGTGCCAGCAGCCGGTCAGGGTTCTACGAGCAGTACTTC
NA	TRBV21-1	NA	TRBJ2-3	CASSKALTGDDTDTQYF	TGTGCCAGCAGCAAAGCTTTAACGGGAGACGACACAGATACGCAGTATTTT